This record looks at one T cell receptor beta chain sequence and its context. Its antigen is unidentified. The data originate from a study of T-cell reconstitution after alpha-beta-depleted transplantation in children. The study's findings and limits: Reportedly, roughly two months post-transplant, alpha-beta T cells arose from several hundred expanded graft clones. Certain patients had high TCRbeta diversity at day 60, and it came from recipient T cells and thymic progenitors that survived. Hyperexpanded clones declined; after one year, newly produced T cells mostly supplied diversity.

V gave up 3 bases and J gave up 3 bases, with 3 bases separating them. The CDR3 extends over 12 amino acids. Germline values: CDR1 MDHEN, CDR2 SYDVKM. It was with unique molecular identifiers that the TCRbeta library was prepared. TCRdb ran MiXCR on the PCR reads and lists one entry per CDR3 protein. This sample has more than 120,000 distinct CDR3 sequences; 8% to 10% occur once, and the top ten carry about a sixth. The source material was PBMCs, mostly from graft donor cells, sampled 180 days after TCRalphabeta/CD19-depleted stem cell transplant. The chain uses TRBV28 and TRBJ2-1; no definite D call. The clonotype originates from a female patient aged 2 to 10 who had a stem cell transplant for congenital amegakaryocytic thrombocytopenia, so the T cells may come from the graft donor. Written as DNA, the CDR3 is TGTGCCAGCAGTTTTAACTACAATGAGCAGTTCTTC. Encoded protein: CASSFNYNEQFF.